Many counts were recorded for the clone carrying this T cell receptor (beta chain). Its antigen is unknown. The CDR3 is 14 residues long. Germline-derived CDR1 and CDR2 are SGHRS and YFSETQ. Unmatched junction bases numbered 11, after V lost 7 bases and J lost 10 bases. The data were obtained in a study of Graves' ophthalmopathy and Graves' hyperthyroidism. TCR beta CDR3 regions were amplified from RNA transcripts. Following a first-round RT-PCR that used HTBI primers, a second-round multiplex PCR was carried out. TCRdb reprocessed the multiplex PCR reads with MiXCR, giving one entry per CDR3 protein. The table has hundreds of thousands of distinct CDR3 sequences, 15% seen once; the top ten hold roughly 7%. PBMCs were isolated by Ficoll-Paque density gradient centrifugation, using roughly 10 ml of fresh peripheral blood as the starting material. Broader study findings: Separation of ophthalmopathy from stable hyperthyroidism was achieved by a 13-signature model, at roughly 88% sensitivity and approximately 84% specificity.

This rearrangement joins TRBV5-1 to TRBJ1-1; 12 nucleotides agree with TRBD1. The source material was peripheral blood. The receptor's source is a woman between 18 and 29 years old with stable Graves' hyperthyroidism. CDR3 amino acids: CASQAGQGALGAFF. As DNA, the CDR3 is TGCGCCAGCCAAGCGGGACAGGGGGCGTTGGGAGCTTTCTTT. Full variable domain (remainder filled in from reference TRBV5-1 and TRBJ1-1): KAGVTQTPRYLIKTRGQQVTLSCSPISGHRSVSWYQQTPGQGLQFLFEYFSETQRNKGNFPGRFSGRQFSNSRSEMNVSTLELGDSALYLCASQAGQGALGAFFGQGTRLTVV.